What follows is one T cell receptor (beta chain) and its context. Its antigen is not known. The sample's time point: persistent/refractory GD, antithyroid drugs over 5 years with positive TRAb. From RNA extracted from PBMCs, the TCR library was made. TCR beta libraries were built with iRepertoire HTBI primers and Arm-PCR of CDR3 regions. TCRdb redid the calling of the multiplex PCR reads with MiXCR, one entry per CDR3 protein. The sample holds 250,000 to 300,000 distinct CDR3 sequences, 22% seen once. The data were taken from a study of regulatory T cells in long-lasting Graves disease. Unmatched junction bases numbered 4, after V lost 0 bases and J lost 4 bases. CDR1 SGHTA and CDR2 FQGTGA come from the germline V gene. This CDR3 region has 16 residues. Overall study results and limits: Study was limited to peripheral blood, excluding thyroid tissue.

The chain combines TRBV7-3 with TRBJ2-3, with 10 bases aligning to TRBD2. The sample in question was peripheral blood mononuclear cells (PBMCs), obtained when the disease was refractory, from a patient treated with antithyroid drugs. This clonotype was sampled from a female donor with Graves disease. DNA of the CDR3: TGTGCCAGCAGCTTAACCGCTAGCGGGAGTGCAGATACGCAGTATTTT. Translation gives CASSLTASGSADTQYF.